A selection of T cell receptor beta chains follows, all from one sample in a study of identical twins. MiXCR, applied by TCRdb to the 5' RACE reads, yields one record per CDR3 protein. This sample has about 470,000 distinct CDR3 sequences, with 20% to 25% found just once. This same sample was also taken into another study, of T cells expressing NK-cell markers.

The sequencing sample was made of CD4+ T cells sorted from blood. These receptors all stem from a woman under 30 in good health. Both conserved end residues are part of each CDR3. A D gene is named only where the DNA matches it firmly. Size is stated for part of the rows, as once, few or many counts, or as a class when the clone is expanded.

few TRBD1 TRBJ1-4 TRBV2 TGTGCCAGCAGCGGTCTCGAAAGGGGACAGACTTTT CASSGLERGQTF
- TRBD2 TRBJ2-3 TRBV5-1 TGCGCCAGCAGCTTGGGTGCGGGGGGAGCAGATACGCAGTATTTT CASSLGAGGADTQYF
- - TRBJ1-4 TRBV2 TGTGCCAGCAGTGTTGACAATGAAAAACTGTTTTTT CASSVDNEKLFF
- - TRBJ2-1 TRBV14 TGTGCCAGCAGCCAAGTTTCGCGAATGACAGTCGACAATGAGCAGTTCTTC CASSQVSRMTVDNEQFF
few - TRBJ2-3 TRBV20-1 TGCAGTGCTAGAGAGACAGCACTTTCAACGCAGTATTTT CSARETALSTQYF
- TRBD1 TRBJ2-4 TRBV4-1 TGCGCCAGCAGCTACCCCGGGACAGGGTCTAACATTCAGTACTTC CASSYPGTGSNIQYF
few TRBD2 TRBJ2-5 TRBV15 TGTGCCACCAGCAGAGATAGGCTAGCGGGGCAAGAGACCCAGTACTTC CATSRDRLAGQETQYF
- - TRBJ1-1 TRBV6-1 TGTGCCAGCAGTCGGGACATCATGAACACTGAAGCTTTCTTT CASSRDIMNTEAFF
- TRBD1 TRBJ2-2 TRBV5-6 TGTGCCAGCAGCTTGGCAGGGGACAGTCGGGGCACCGGGGAGCTGTTTTTT CASSLAGDSRGTGELFF
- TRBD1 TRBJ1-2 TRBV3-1 TGTGCCAGCACCGGCTCGGACAGGGCCCTTGACGGGGGCTACACCTTC CASTGSDRALDGGYTF
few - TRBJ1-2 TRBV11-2 TGTGCCAGCAGCTTAGATCAGCGGGGCTACACCTTC CASSLDQRGYTF
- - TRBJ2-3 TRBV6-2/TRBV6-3 TGTGCCAGCAGGAATAGCGCAGCAGATACGCAGTATTTT CASRNSAADTQYF
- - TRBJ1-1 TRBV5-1 TGCGCCAGCAGCCGGGACGGCGCCTCGGGCACTGAAGCTTTCTTT CASSRDGASGTEAFF
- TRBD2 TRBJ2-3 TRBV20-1 TGCAGTGCTAGCTTACCGCTAGCGGGACAAGTTACGCAGTATTTT CSASLPLAGQVTQYF
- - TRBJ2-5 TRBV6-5 TGTGCCAGCAGTTACTCGATCTGGGAGGAGACCCAGTACTTC CASSYSIWEETQYF
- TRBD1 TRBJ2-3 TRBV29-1 TGCAGCGTCGGGGACAGGGCTACAGATACGCAGTATTTT CSVGDRATDTQYF
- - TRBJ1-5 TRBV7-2 TGTGCCAGCAGCCAAGAGATACAGGGCACTAATCAGCCCCAGCATTTT CASSQEIQGTNQPQHF
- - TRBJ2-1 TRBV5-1 TGCGCCAGCAGCTTGGCCTGGAGGGGGGAGCAGTTCTTC CASSLAWRGEQFF
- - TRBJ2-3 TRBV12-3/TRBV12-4 TGTGCCTTCAGTTTAACCAGACCCCCTAGGACTAGCACAGATACGCAGTATTTT CAFSLTRPPRTSTDTQYF
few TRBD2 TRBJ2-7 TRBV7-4 TGTGCCGGCAGAAAGGGACTAGCGGGAGGGGACTCCTACGAGCAGTACTTC CAGRKGLAGGDSYEQYF
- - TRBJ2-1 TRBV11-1 TGTGCCAGCAGCCAGGGGAAGTGGCTAGCGGATTTCTACAATGAGCAGTTCTTC CASSQGKWLADFYNEQFF
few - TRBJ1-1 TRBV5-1 TGCGCCAGCAGCTTGGCTGGGGCGCGTACTGAAGCTTTCTTT CASSLAGARTEAFF
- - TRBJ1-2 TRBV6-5 TGTGCCAGCAGGGACGGTTATGGCTACACCTTC CASRDGYGYTF
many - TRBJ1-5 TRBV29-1 TGCAGCGTGGCGGGAGGACGGAATCAGCCCCAGCATTTT CSVAGGRNQPQHF
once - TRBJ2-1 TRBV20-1 TGCAGTGCTTTACGTGGAGTCTCCTACAATGAGCAGTTCTTC CSALRGVSYNEQFF
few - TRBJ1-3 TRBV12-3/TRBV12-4 TGTGCCAGCAGTTTAGCGCTAGGTGGAAACACCATATATTTT CASSLALGGNTIYF
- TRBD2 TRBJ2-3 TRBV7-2 TGTGCCAGCAGCCCCCGGGGACTAGCGGGACCAGATACGCAGTATTTT CASSPRGLAGPDTQYF